This entry lists 25 T cell receptor beta chains sequenced from one sample in a study of blood T cell repertoires in COVID-19. The repertoire was sequenced with immunoSEQ multiplex PCR; TCRdb's copy has only in-frame clones and lacks some. The repertoire holds about 220,000 clones, with roughly nine tenths as singletons. Sequencing input: peripheral blood. These receptors originate from a man in his forties with acute or convalescent COVID-19.

This chain links TRBV28 with TRBJ2-5; 10 bases fit TRBD2. The CDR3 has 14 amino acids. The germline V gene encodes CDR1 MDHEN and CDR2 SYDVKM. V was clipped by 10 bases and J by 5 bases; unmatched bases: 10. CDR3 residues: CATEVAGGGETQYF. The DNA of the CDR3 is TGTGCCACCGAAGTAGCGGGAGGAGGTGAGACCCAGTACTTC.

The chain combines TRBV30 with TRBJ1-4; D might be TRBD1 (5 bases). Germline-derived CDR1 and CDR2 are GTSNPN and SVGIG (reference sequence). Trimming left V 4 bases short and J 2 bases short, with 8 bases between. This CDR3 is built from 13 residues. The CDR3 loop reads CAWTPGTNEKLFF. In DNA, the CDR3 is TGTGCCTGGACCCCAGGGACTAATGAAAAACTGTTTTTT.

This clone has a handful of counts. This chain connects TRBV27 to TRBJ2-1; no definite D call. V was pared by 3 bases and J by 6 bases, with 12 bases between. The length of the CDR3 is 14 residues. Looked up from germline, CDR1 is MNHEY and CDR2 is SMNVEV (reference sequence). The CDR3 DNA sequence: TGTGCCAGCAGTTTCGAACTAAGATCCAATGAGCAGTTCTTC. This codes for CASSFELRSNEQFF.

This sequence joins TRBV3-1 (or the pseudogene TRBV3-2) and TRBJ1-2; no definite D call. The CDR3 totals 18 residues. Looked up from germline, CDR1 is LGHDT and CDR2 is YNNKEL (reference sequence). The ends were cut back, 0 bases at V and 0 bases at J, with 17 bases in the middle. Here the CDR3 DNA reads TGTGCCAGCAGCCAAGAAAGTACGCGGAAGGCCGCTAACTATGGCTACACCTTC. Translating gives CASSQESTRKAANYGYTF.

The chain has TRBV6-5 and TRBJ1-2; maybe TRBD1 (5 bases). Trimming shortened V by 8 bases and J by 6 bases, and 22 bases separated the two germline ends. The length of the CDR3 is 15 residues. The germline V gene has CDR1 MNHEY and CDR2 SVGAGI. The DNA for the CDR3 is TGTGCCAGCCGGGCCCTAAGGGGCAGGGTCCATGGCTACACCTTC. Amino acid sequence: CASRALRGRVHGYTF.

The J gene is TRBJ2-7, the V gene TRBV19, with 7 bases lining up with TRBD1. The CDR3 covers 17 residues. CDR1 LNHDA and CDR2 SQIVND come from the germline V gene (reference sequence). Germline trimming cut 2 bases from V and 2 bases from J; bases unmatched to any gene: 12. Here the CDR3 reads CASSIRGGWTGTYEQYF. DNA of the CDR3: TGTGCCAGTAGTATACGCGGAGGTTGGACAGGTACCTACGAGCAGTACTTC.

J is TRBJ2-3 and V is TRBV27; D remains ambiguous. Deletions cut 2 bases from V and 8 bases from J, with 14 bases between. From germline, CDR1 is MNHEY and CDR2 SMNVEV (reference sequence). The CDR3 loop spans 14 amino acids. CDR3 sequence: CASSLAYLMSTQYF. As DNA, the CDR3 is TGTGCCAGCAGTTTAGCCTACCTAATGAGTACGCAGTATTTT.

This sequence joins TRBV10-3 and TRBJ2-3; 7 bases match TRBD2. After removal of 3 bases from V and 2 bases from J, the junction contained 11 bases not matched to a gene. CDR3 length equals 17 residues. CDR1 and CDR2 (germline): ENHRY, SYGVKD. CDR3: CAISEDGASGSTDTQYF. The DNA of the CDR3 is TGTGCCATCAGTGAAGACGGGGCTAGCGGATCCACAGATACGCAGTATTTT.

This chain connects TRBV19 to TRBJ1-5, with D tentatively TRBD1 (6 bases). Germline CDR1 is LNHDA and CDR2 is SQIVND (reference sequence). Trimming left V 4 bases short and J 6 bases short, with 22 bases between. CDR3 length equals 17 residues. CDR3 protein: CASSKWAGGGFGQPQHF. Written as DNA, the CDR3 is TGTGCCAGTAGTAAGTGGGCCGGCGGGGGCTTTGGTCAGCCCCAGCATTTT. The whole variable domain, remainder taken from reference TRBV19 and TRBJ1-5, is DGGITQSPKYLFRKEGQNVTLSCEQNLNHDAMYWYRQDPGQGLRLIYYSQIVNDFQKGDIAEGYSVSREKKESFPLTVTSAQKNPTAFYLCASSKWAGGGFGQPQHFGDGTRLSIL.

This chain links TRBV14 with TRBJ2-1, with 7 bases fitting TRBD2. There are 14 residues in the CDR3. Germline V lookup: CDR1 SGHDN, CDR2 FVKESK. The V segment lost 0 bases and the J segment 16 bases; nucleotides outside the gene matches: 12. CDR3 residues: CASSQDIGGRVLFF. The DNA of the CDR3 is TGTGCCAGCAGCCAAGATATAGGAGGGAGGGTCCTCTTCTTC.

The chain carries TRBV6-5 and TRBJ1-1, with a tentative D call TRBD1 (6 bases). Looked up from germline, CDR1 is MNHEY and CDR2 is SVGAGI. V gave up 7 bases and J gave up 6 bases, with 15 bases separating them. The CDR3 covers 13 residues. DNA of the CDR3: TGTGCCAGCACCCCTTGGGGGGGCGCTGAAGCTTTCTTT. This codes for CASTPWGGAEAFF.

The chain couples TRBV18 to TRBJ2-7; maybe TRBD2 (5 bases). This CDR3 is built from 13 residues. Looked up from germline, CDR1 is KGHSH and CDR2 is LQKENI. V shed 0 bases and J shed 2 bases, with 5 bases lying between them. DNA for the CDR3: TGTGCCAGCTCACCACCGGAGGCCTACGAGCAGTACTTC. Amino acid sequence: CASSPPEAYEQYF.

This rearrangement joins TRBV6-6 to TRBJ2-2, with TRBD2 matching over 7 bases. Germline V gives CDR1 MNHNY, CDR2 SVGAGI (reference sequence). This CDR3 has 16 amino acids. Germline trimming cut 5 bases from V and 1 base from J; bases unmatched to any gene: 7. The CDR3 here is CASSRREGRNTGELFF. The DNA of the CDR3 is TGTGCCAGCAGTCGCAGGGAGGGACGGAACACCGGGGAGCTGTTTTTT.

The chain has TRBV29-1 and TRBJ1-1, with D unresolved. CDR1 and CDR2 (germline): SQVTM, ANQGSEA. The CDR3 is made up of 11 amino acids. V lost 6 bases and J 4 bases, leaving 9 bases between the germline ends. CDR3 protein: CSVEPFTEAFF. The CDR3 bases are TGCAGCGTCGAACCTTTCACTGAAGCTTTCTTT.

V is TRBV30 and J is TRBJ1-3; D is possibly TRBD1 (6 bases). Trimming took off 0 bases at V and 1 base at J, with 7 bases between the two ends. The V gene's germline CDR1 is GTSNPN and CDR2 SVGIG (reference sequence). The CDR3 sequence is 14 residues long. CDR3 coding DNA: TGTGCCTGGAGTGTAGGGGGATCTGGAAACACCATATATTTT. Protein product: CAWSVGGSGNTIYF.

This clone was picked up one time. The genes are TRBV5-5 and TRBJ1-2; TRBD1 is a possible D gene (5 bases). Trimming removed 0 bases from V and 4 bases from J, with 10 bases in between. This CDR3 spans 14 amino acids. Germline CDR1 SGHKS, CDR2 YYEKEE (reference sequence). CDR3 amino acids: CASSLEGKSYGYTF. CDR3 DNA: TGTGCCAGCAGCTTGGAGGGGAAGAGCTATGGCTACACCTTC.

This clone is medium-sized in the sample. This chain links TRBV28 with TRBJ1-5, with 7 bases aligning to TRBD1. Germline values: CDR1 MDHEN, CDR2 SYDVKM. With 6 bases clipped from V and 4 bases from J, the junction kept 9 bases outside the gene matches. This CDR3 contains 15 residues. The CDR3 nucleotides are TGTGCCAGCAGGCCAGGGGGAGACACGAATCAGCCCCAGCATTTT. This gives the protein CASRPGGDTNQPQHF.

This clone was detected once. This chain uses TRBV6-5 with TRBJ2-7; 7 bases map to TRBD2. This CDR3 comprises 14 residues. V dropped 2 bases and J dropped 7; count of bases not matched to a gene: 8. The germline gives CDR1 MNHEY, CDR2 SVGAGI. For the CDR3, the DNA is TGTGCCAGCAGTTACGGGACTACTCCTCGAGAGCAGTACTTC. This translates into CASSYGTTPREQYF.

This clone was picked up one time. The genes are TRBV9 and TRBJ1-3; tentatively, D is TRBD1 (5 bases). Looked up from germline, CDR1 is SGDLS and CDR2 is YYNGEE. This CDR3 is built from 15 residues. V dropped 4 bases and J dropped 2 bases, with 13 bases sitting between them. CDR3 sequence (DNA): TGTGCCAGCAGCCCCATAGGGGATCCTGGAAACACCATATATTTT. It specifies CASSPIGDPGNTIYF.

V usage is TRBV18 and J usage is TRBJ1-1, with TRBD1 identical over 9 bases. This CDR3 region has 15 residues. Germline loops: CDR1 KGHSH, CDR2 LQKENI. Losses at the gene ends were 0 bases for V and 7 bases for J; bases not matched to a gene: 6. Here the CDR3 DNA reads TGTGCCAGCTCACCACCGGGACAGGGCTTTGGTGAAGCTTTCTTT. This codes for CASSPPGQGFGEAFF.

The chain recombines TRBV6-5 with TRBJ2-7, with TRBD2 as a possible D gene (6 bases). V was shortened by 4 bases and J by 5 bases, with 21 bases between the two germline ends. Germline CDR1 MNHEY, CDR2 SVGAGI. The CDR3 length is 16 residues. This CDR3 is CASSSYLAPQSHEQYF. CDR3 DNA sequence: TGTGCCAGCAGTTCCTATCTAGCGCCGCAAAGCCACGAGCAGTACTTC.

This sequence joins TRBV27 and TRBJ1-6; TRBD1 aligns across 10 bases. The CDR3 loop spans 16 amino acids. Germline V lookup: CDR1 MNHEY, CDR2 SMNVEV (reference sequence). V shed 8 bases and J 11 bases; nucleotides not matched to a gene: 15. CDR3 in DNA: TGTGCCAGCGGTCCTCCGGACAGGGGGGGAACCACACCCCTCCACTTT. Its protein is CASGPPDRGGTTPLHF.

This chain links TRBV27 with TRBJ1-5; 8 nucleotides line up with TRBD1. The CDR3 sequence is 15 residues long. The junction had 7 bases not matched to a gene; V was cut back by 5 bases and J by 4 bases. Germline lookup yields CDR1 MNHEY and CDR2 SMNVEV (reference sequence). This chain's CDR3 is CASSAGQGRNQPQHF. CDR3 nucleotide sequence: TGTGCCAGCAGTGCTGGACAGGGCCGGAATCAGCCCCAGCATTTT.

V gene TRBV19 combines with J gene TRBJ2-5, with D possibly TRBD2 on 5 matching bases. Germline lookup yields CDR1 LNHDA and CDR2 SQIVND (reference sequence). This CDR3 is built from 16 residues. V shed 1 base and J shed 0 bases, with 12 bases lying between them. This chain's CDR3 is CASSIVGRGYQETQYF. The CDR3 bases are TGTGCCAGTAGTATAGTAGGGCGCGGGTACCAAGAGACCCAGTACTTC.

This chain connects TRBV9 to TRBJ2-1; D is perhaps TRBD2 (5 bases). The CDR3 has 13 residues. Germline V gives CDR1 SGDLS, CDR2 YYNGEE. The V end lost 0 bases, the J end lost 5 bases, and 6 bases lay between the germline ends. Here the CDR3 DNA reads TGTGCCAGCAGCGTAGCACTAGACAATGAGCAGTTCTTC. It codes for CASSVALDNEQFF.